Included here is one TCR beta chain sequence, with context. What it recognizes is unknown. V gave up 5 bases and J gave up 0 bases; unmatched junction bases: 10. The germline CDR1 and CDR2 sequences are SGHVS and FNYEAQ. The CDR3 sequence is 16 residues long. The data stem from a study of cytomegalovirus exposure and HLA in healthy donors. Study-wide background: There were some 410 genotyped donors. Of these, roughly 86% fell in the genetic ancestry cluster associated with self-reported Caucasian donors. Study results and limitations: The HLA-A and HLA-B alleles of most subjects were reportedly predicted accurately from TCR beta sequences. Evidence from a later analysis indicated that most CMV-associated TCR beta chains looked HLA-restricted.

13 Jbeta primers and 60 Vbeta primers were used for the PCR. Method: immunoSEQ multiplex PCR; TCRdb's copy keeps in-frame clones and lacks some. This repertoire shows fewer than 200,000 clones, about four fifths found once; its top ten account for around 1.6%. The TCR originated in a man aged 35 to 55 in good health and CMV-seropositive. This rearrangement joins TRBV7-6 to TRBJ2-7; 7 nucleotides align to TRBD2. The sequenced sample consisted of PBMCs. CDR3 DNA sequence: TGTGCCAGCAGCCCTAATCTAGCGGCAAGCTCCTACGAGCAGTACTTC. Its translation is CASSPNLAASSYEQYF.